This entry concerns a single T cell receptor (beta chain). The germline V gene encodes CDR1 MNHEY and CDR2 SMNVEV (reference sequence). This CDR3 spans 13 amino acids. J lost 1 base, V lost 7 bases, and 2 bases had no gene match. This sample is drawn from a study of shared clonotypes between healthy human individuals. On the study more broadly: Researchers drew samples from two women and three men aged 18 to 49. Per donor, CD8 memory used one plate, CD8 naive used two, CD4 memory used three and CD4 naive used three.

CD45RO-negative CD8 cells positively selected for CCR7 made up the naive population, which excluded terminally differentiated effector memory CD45RA+ cells. Sorted-subset replicate PCR reactions were performed with 150 to 200 ng DNA, corresponding to roughly 29,000 T cell genomes. Libraries were prepared by immunoSEQ multiplex PCR; TCRdb keeps only in-frame clonotypes and omits some of them. The sample contains about 2 million clones, approximately 94% of which appear only once. The source of this sequence is a man between 18 and 29 years old in good health. The sequenced material came from naive CD8+ T cells sorted from blood. The genes are TRBV27 and TRBJ2-7, with 9 bases fitting TRBD2. This CDR3 is CASTSGISYEQYF. The CDR3 nucleotides are TGTGCCAGCACTAGCGGGATTTCCTACGAGCAGTACTTC.